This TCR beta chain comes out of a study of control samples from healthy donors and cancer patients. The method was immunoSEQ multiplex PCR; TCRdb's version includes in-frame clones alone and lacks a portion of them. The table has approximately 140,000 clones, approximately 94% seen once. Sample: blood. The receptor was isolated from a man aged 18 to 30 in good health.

CDR3 loop: CATSRDRGPPFRYGYTF. CDR3 DNA sequence: TGTGCCACCAGCAGAGACAGGGGCCCCCCATTTCGGTATGGCTACACCTTC. The chain employs TRBV15 and TRBJ1-2, with a tentative D call TRBD1 (6 bases). There are 17 residues in the CDR3. Per the germline V gene, CDR1 is LNHNV and CDR2 is YYDKDF (reference sequence). Trimming shortened V by 0 bases and J by 5 bases, and 19 bases separated the two germline ends.